The clone carrying this T cell receptor beta chain was counted many times. Its antigen is not known. The data derive from a study of human T cells and chemical hapten exposure. Whole-study findings and limits: Healthy people's immune response may differ from that of the donors, who had alopecia.

Attachment of unique molecular identifiers to individual cDNA molecules was performed in the library. TCRdb redid the calling of the RACE reads with MiXCR, one entry per CDR3 protein. This table has tens of thousands of distinct CDR3 sequences, 12% appearing once. Between the trimmed V and J ends, which lost 6 bases and 0 bases, there was a span of 22 bases. The germline CDR1 and CDR2 sequences are KGHSH and LQKENI. The CDR3 covers 18 residues. This sample's time point: patch test 1, 2 weeks after DPC sensitization. Sample treatment: therapeutic diphenylcyclopropenone sensitization with weekly scalp DPC. Participating donors were patients with alopecia, aged 18 to 70 years, considered appropriate candidates for DPC.

This chain joins TRBV18 and TRBJ2-3, with a possible D match to TRBD2 (7 bases). The source of this sequence is a woman between 55 and 75 years old with alopecia areata. Some clones in this sample may be carry-over from other donors' samples. The source material was whole blood, sampled in connection with sensitization to the hapten diphenylcyclopropenone (DPC). The CDR3 protein is CASSHTLRGGQSTDTQYF. The CDR3 DNA reads as TGTGCCAGCTCTCACACCCTTAGGGGGGGCCAAAGCACAGATACGCAGTATTTT. Looking up the rest from reference TRBV18 and TRBJ2-3 gives the full variable domain: NAGVMQNPRHLVRRRGQEARLRCSPMKGHSHVYWYRQLPEEGLKFMVYLQKENIIDESGMPKERFSAEFPKEGPSILRIQQVVRGDSAAYFCASSHTLRGGQSTDTQYFGPGTRLTVL.